These 26 T cell receptor beta chains share one sample of origin, sequenced in a study of post-analysis software for immune sequencing data. Findings and caveats of the study: Five or six TRBV segments were significantly more frequent in patients than in controls. TRBV5-6, TRBV5-1 and TRBV20-1 were among these segments.

These receptors' antigens are unknown. Built from TCR beta cDNA, the libraries had unique molecular identifiers in them. MiXCR was run by TCRdb on the PCR reads, yielding one entry per CDR3 protein. The table shows about 820,000 distinct CDR3 sequences, with roughly 50% occurring only once. Sample: blood. Source of these receptors: a girl between 5 and 17 years old with multiple sclerosis.

This clonotype was observed a handful of times. The chain combines TRBV27 with TRBJ2-7, with D uncertain. Trimming took 6 bases from V and 4 from J, leaving 13 bases between them. From germline, CDR1 is MNHEY and CDR2 SMNVEV (reference sequence). This CDR3 is built from 13 residues. The CDR3 loop is CASSSSFPYEQYF. The DNA of the CDR3 is TGTGCCAGCAGCTCCAGTTTCCCTTACGAGCAGTACTTC.

The chain links TRBV5-1 to TRBJ2-1, with no clear D. V shed 3 bases and J shed 3 bases, with 10 bases lying between them. The CDR3 has 14 amino acids. CDR1 SGHRS and CDR2 YFSETQ come from the germline V gene. In DNA form, the CDR3 reads TGCGCCAGCAGCTGGGGATCTCTCTACAATGAGCAGTTCTTC. Translation gives CASSWGSLYNEQFF.

This clonotype occurred once. The rearrangement links TRBV29-1 to TRBJ2-1, with unresolved D. Germline V gene sequence: CDR1 SQVTM, CDR2 ANQGSEA. The CDR3 totals 12 residues. V was trimmed by 3 bases and J by 4 bases, leaving 7 bases between them. The CDR3 sequence: CSVDRVYNEQFF. The CDR3 DNA reads TGCAGCGTTGATAGAGTATACAATGAGCAGTTCTTC.

This clonotype turned up a few times. The J gene is TRBJ2-7, the V gene TRBV7-9; 11 positions match TRBD1. Unmatched junction bases numbered 2, after V lost 4 bases and J lost 6 bases. Germline-derived CDR1 and CDR2 are SEHNR and FQNEAQ (reference sequence). CDR3 length equals 13 residues. CDR3 loop: CASSWTGGSEQYF. The CDR3 DNA reads as TGTGCCAGCAGCTGGACAGGGGGCAGCGAGCAGTACTTC. Full variable domain (remainder filled in from reference TRBV7-9 and TRBJ2-7): DTGVSQNPRHKITKRGQNVTFRCDPISEHNRLYWYRQTLGQGPEFLTYFQNEAQLEKSRLLSDRFSAERPKGSFSTLEIQRTEQGDSAMYLCASSWTGGSEQYFGPGTRLTVT.

In its sample, this clonotype was seen a few times. This chain joins TRBV6-5 and TRBJ2-3; 7 bases match TRBD2. The CDR3 covers 15 residues. After removal of 7 bases from V and 1 base from J, the junction contained 8 bases not matched to a gene. The V gene's germline CDR1 is MNHEY and CDR2 SVGAGI. The CDR3 DNA reads as TGTGCCAGCAACCCGACTAGCACACGCACAGATACGCAGTATTTT. This gives the protein CASNPTSTRTDTQYF.

The chain links TRBV6-1 to TRBJ2-7; TRBD1 is a possible D gene (6 bases). Germline V CDR1 and CDR2: MNHNS, SASEGT. V gave up 8 bases and J gave up 0 bases, with 14 bases separating them. This CDR3 region has 14 residues. The DNA for the CDR3 is TGTGCCAGCGAATCCGGGACACTCTCCTACGAGCAGTACTTC. Translation: CASESGTLSYEQYF.

This clonotype has only a few counts. The J gene is TRBJ1-2, the V gene TRBV29-1, with 12 bases aligning to TRBD1. From germline, CDR1 is SQVTM and CDR2 ANQGSEA. Losses at the gene ends were 7 bases for V and 3 bases for J; bases not matched to a gene: 3. The CDR3 runs to 13 residues. CDR3 sequence: CSDGTGGDYGYTF. DNA of the CDR3: TGCAGCGACGGGACAGGGGGCGACTATGGCTACACCTTC.

V gene TRBV5-1 combines with J gene TRBJ2-4; D is unclear. The DNA end is more similar to TRBJ2-7, so the J call may be wrong. This CDR3 is 15 amino acids long. Looked up from germline, CDR1 is SGHRS and CDR2 is YFSETQ. In DNA form, the CDR3 reads TGCGCCAGCAGCTTTGAAGGGCCGCGACCATACGAGCAGTACTTC. This encodes CASSFEGPRPYEQYF.

V is TRBV9 and J is TRBJ2-3; unclear D gene. The CDR3 covers 16 residues. The V gene's germline CDR1 is SGDLS and CDR2 YYNGEE. V was pared by 0 bases and J by 4 bases, with 15 bases between. CDR3 in amino acids: CASSVELTSRADTQYF. The CDR3 nucleotides read TGTGCCAGCAGCGTAGAACTTACAAGTAGGGCAGATACGCAGTATTTT. Variable domain in full (rest from reference TRBV9 and TRBJ2-3): DSGVTQTPKHLITATGQRVTLRCSPRSGDLSVYWYQQSLDQGLQFLIQYYNGEERAKGNILERFSAQQFPDLHSELNLSSLELGDSALYFCASSVELTSRADTQYFGPGTRLTVL.

With regard to this clonotype: One end of the junction is discordant with germline, which a read error may explain. This sequence joins TRBV15 and TRBJ1-1; D perhaps matches TRBD1 (6 bases). The CDR3 totals 17 residues. Looked up from germline, CDR1 is LNHNV and CDR2 is YYDKDF (reference sequence). DNA of the CDR3: TGCGCCACCAGCTCAGTAAGGGGGGGTGGCATGAACACTGAAGCTTTCTTT. It specifies CATSSVRGGGMNTEAFF.

This clonotype was counted between two and nine times. One end of the junction fails to match germline, which may point to a read error. The chain has TRBV6-5 and TRBJ2-5, with 7 bases identical to TRBD2. This CDR3 is 16 amino acids long. Germline-derived CDR1 and CDR2 are MNHEY and SVGAGI. CDR3 residues: CASSYSVAGVNNEQYF. The DNA of the CDR3 is TGTGCTAGCAGTTACTCTGTTGCGGGGGTTAACAATGAGCAGTACTTC.

The chain couples TRBV5-5 to TRBJ2-3; no clear D. V was clipped by 2 bases and J by 1 base, with 11 bases between them. From germline, CDR1 is SGHKS and CDR2 YYEKEE (reference sequence). This CDR3 spans 15 amino acids. CDR3 bases: TGTGCCAGCAGCTTCGGCCCATTGGGCACAGATACGCAGTATTTT. This encodes CASSFGPLGTDTQYF.

The chain recombines TRBV27 with TRBJ2-7, with 7 positions matching TRBD1. CDR3 length: 14 amino acids. V lost 6 bases and J lost 0; bases outside the gene matches: 5. The germline CDR1 and CDR2 sequences are MNHEY and SMNVEV (reference sequence). CDR3 sequence reads: CASRNPGGSYEQYF. The CDR3 coding sequence is TGTGCCAGCAGAAACCCAGGGGGCTCCTACGAGCAGTACTTC.

This clonotype has more than one count but fewer than ten. The chain carries TRBV29-1 and TRBJ2-5; TRBD2 matches at 7 bases. This CDR3 has 15 amino acids. The junction had 15 bases not matched to a gene; V was cut back by 6 bases and J by 5 bases. Germline V lookup: CDR1 SQVTM, CDR2 ANQGSEA. The CDR3 DNA reads as TGCAGCGTCGCAAGGCGGGGGACGGGGTTGGAGACCCAGTACTTC. It is translated as CSVARRGTGLETQYF.

CDR3 coding DNA: TGTGCCAGCAGCCTTCTAGTTCGAACAGCTTCCTACGAGCAGTACTTC. Translation: CASSLLVRTASYEQYF. This sequence joins TRBV3-1 and TRBJ2-7; D ambiguous. V dropped 4 bases and J dropped 1 base, with 17 bases sitting between them. The CDR3 consists of 16 residues. Germline V gene lookup returns CDR1 LGHDT and CDR2 YNNKEL (reference sequence).

This chain uses TRBV5-6 with TRBJ2-4; either TRBD1 or TRBD2 may supply D (7 bases each). Near its end, the DNA agrees better with TRBJ2-5, so the J call may be wrong. Per the germline V gene, CDR1 is SGHDT and CDR2 is YYEEEE. CDR3 length: 16 residues. The DNA for the CDR3 is TGTGCCAGCAGCTTCCTCGACAGGGAGGGAGGCGAGACCCAGTACTTC. This translates into CASSFLDREGGETQYF.

The chain has TRBV5-1 and TRBJ1-1; 7 bases map to TRBD1. V lost 5 bases and J lost 8; bases outside the gene matches: 9. Per the germline V gene, CDR1 is SGHRS and CDR2 is YFSETQ. CDR3 size: 13 residues. CDR3 bases: TGCGCCAGCAGTCCAAGACAGGGTTTCGAAGCTTTCTTT. It encodes CASSPRQGFEAFF.

This clonotype was counted only a few times. V gene TRBV2 combines with J gene TRBJ1-2; perhaps TRBD1 as D (5 bases). CDR1 SNHLY and CDR2 FYNNEI come from the germline V gene. CDR3 length: 15 amino acids. V lost 4 bases and J lost 4, with 16 bases in between. CDR3 coding DNA: TGTGCCAGCAGTGCCAACAGGTCCATGTCCTATGGCTACACCTTC. Its translation is CASSANRSMSYGYTF.

This chain uses TRBV7-2 with TRBJ2-1; D is uncertain. This CDR3 is 13 amino acids long. V shed 4 bases and J shed 8 bases, with 12 bases lying between them. Germline V gene data show CDR1 as SGHTA and CDR2 as FQGNSA. Here the CDR3 DNA reads TGTGCCAGCAGCTCCCGCACTTTGGATGAGCAGTTCTTC. Translated: CASSSRTLDEQFF.

V is TRBV20-1 and J is TRBJ2-1; the match to TRBD2 covers 9 bases. The germline V gene has CDR1 DFQATT and CDR2 SNEGSKA (reference sequence). V trimming: 3 bases; J trimming: 6 bases; junction bases outside the gene matches: 6. This CDR3 has 14 residues. CDR3 residues: CSASWLAGTNEQFF. CDR3 nucleotides: TGCAGTGCTAGCTGGCTAGCGGGGACCAATGAGCAGTTCTTC.

The chain is built from TRBV20-1 and TRBJ1-2; TRBD1 is a possible D gene (5 bases). Germline V CDR1 and CDR2: DFQATT, SNEGSKA (reference sequence). The CDR3 runs to 12 residues. Trimming cost V 6 bases and J 3 bases, with 11 bases left between them. CDR3 residues: CSASGRDYGYTF. In DNA form, the CDR3 reads TGCAGTGCCAGTGGCAGGGACTATGGCTACACCTTC.

A single count supports this clonotype. This chain uses TRBV5-1 with TRBJ2-4; D possibly uses TRBD1 or TRBD2 (5 bases each). The J call is doubtful: the DNA matches TRBJ2-5 better. Looked up from germline, CDR1 is SGHRS and CDR2 is YFSETQ. The CDR3 length is 13 residues. Written as DNA, the CDR3 is TGCGCCAGCAGCTTGGGGGACGTAGAGACCCAGTACTTC. This sequence encodes CASSLGDVETQYF.

The rearrangement uses TRBV6-5 and TRBJ1-2; tentative D call: TRBD1 (5 bases). The V gene's germline CDR1 is MNHEY and CDR2 SVGAGI. CDR3 size: 13 residues. V was trimmed by 8 bases and J by 6 bases, leaving 16 bases between them. CDR3 protein: CASGGEGFHGYTF. DNA of the CDR3: TGTGCCAGCGGGGGGGAAGGGTTCCATGGCTACACCTTC.

This clonotype has just a few counts. The gene calls are TRBV20-1 and TRBJ2-5; either TRBD1 or TRBD2 may fit D (6 bases each). Trimming left V 0 bases short and J 5 bases short, with 10 bases between. The CDR3 has 13 residues. The V gene's germline CDR1 is DFQATT and CDR2 SNEGSKA (reference sequence). CDR3 region: CSAREGGGETQYF. CDR3 nucleotides: TGCAGTGCTAGAGAGGGGGGCGGGGAGACCCAGTACTTC.

The rearrangement links TRBV2 to TRBJ1-5; D is perhaps TRBD1 (6 bases). This CDR3 has 14 amino acids. Deletions cut 6 bases from V and 3 bases from J, with 12 bases between. Germline V gene lookup returns CDR1 SNHLY and CDR2 FYNNEI. CDR3 residues: CASSKTGNNQPQHF. CDR3 nucleotide sequence: TGTGCCAGCAGCAAGACAGGCAACAATCAGCCCCAGCATTTT.

The chain combines TRBV5-1 with TRBJ2-3; possible D gene TRBD1, 6 bases. The germline V gene has CDR1 SGHRS and CDR2 YFSETQ. Trimming took off 3 bases at V and 9 bases at J, with 17 bases between the two ends. This CDR3 has 14 amino acids. The chain's CDR3 is CASSSATGMGTQYF. The CDR3 nucleotides read TGCGCCAGCAGCTCAGCTACAGGGATGGGGACGCAGTATTTT.